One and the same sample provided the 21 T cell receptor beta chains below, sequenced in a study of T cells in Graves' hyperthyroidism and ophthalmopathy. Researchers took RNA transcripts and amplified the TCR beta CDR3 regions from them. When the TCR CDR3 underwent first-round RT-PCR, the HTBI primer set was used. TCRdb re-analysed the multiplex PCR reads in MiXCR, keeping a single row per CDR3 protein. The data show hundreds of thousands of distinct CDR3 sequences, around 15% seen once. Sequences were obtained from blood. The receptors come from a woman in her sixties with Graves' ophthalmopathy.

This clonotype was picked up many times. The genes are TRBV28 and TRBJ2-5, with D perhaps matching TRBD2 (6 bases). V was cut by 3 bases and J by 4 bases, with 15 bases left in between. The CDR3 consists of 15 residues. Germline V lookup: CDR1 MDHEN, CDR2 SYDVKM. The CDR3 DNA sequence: TGTGCCAGCAGTTTTCCGGGACTGCGGGGAGAGACCCAGTACTTC. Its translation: CASSFPGLRGETQYF. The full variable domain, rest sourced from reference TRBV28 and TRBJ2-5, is DVKVTQSSRYLVKRTGEKVFLECVQDMDHENMFWYRQDPGLGLRLIYFSYDVKMKEKGDIPEGYSVSREKKERFSLILESASTNQTSMYLCASSFPGLRGETQYFGPGTRLLVL.

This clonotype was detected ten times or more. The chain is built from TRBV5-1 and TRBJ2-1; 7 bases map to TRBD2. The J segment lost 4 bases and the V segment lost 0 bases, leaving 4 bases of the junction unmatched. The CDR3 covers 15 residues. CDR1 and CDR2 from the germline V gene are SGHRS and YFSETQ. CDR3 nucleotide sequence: TGCGCCAGCAGCTTGGTGGGGACTACTTACAATGAGCAGTTCTTC. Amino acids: CASSLVGTTYNEQFF.

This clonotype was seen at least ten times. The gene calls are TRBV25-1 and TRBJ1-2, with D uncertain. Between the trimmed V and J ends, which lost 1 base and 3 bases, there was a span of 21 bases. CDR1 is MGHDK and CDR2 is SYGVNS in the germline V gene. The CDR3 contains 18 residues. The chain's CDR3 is CASSESPHPWPLDYGYTF. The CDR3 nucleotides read TGTGCCAGCAGTGAATCACCCCACCCCTGGCCCTTAGACTATGGCTACACCTTC.

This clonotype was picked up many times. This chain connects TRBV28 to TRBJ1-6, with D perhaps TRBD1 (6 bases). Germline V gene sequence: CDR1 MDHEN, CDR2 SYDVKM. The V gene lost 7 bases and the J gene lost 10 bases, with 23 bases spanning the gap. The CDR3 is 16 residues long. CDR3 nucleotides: TGTGCCAGCACCCCTTTACAGGGAGCAAGAAGATCACCCCTCCACTTT. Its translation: CASTPLQGARRSPLHF. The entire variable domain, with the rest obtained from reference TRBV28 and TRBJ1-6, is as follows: DVKVTQSSRYLVKRTGEKVFLECVQDMDHENMFWYRQDPGLGLRLIYFSYDVKMKEKGDIPEGYSVSREKKERFSLILESASTNQTSMYLCASTPLQGARRSPLHFGNGTRLTVT.

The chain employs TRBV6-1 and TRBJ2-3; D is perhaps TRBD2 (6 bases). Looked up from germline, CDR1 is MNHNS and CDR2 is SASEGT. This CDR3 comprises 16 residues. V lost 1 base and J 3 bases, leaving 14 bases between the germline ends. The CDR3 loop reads CASSEDSGDGTDTQYF. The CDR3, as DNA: TGTGCCAGCAGTGAAGATTCGGGGGATGGGACAGATACGCAGTATTTT.

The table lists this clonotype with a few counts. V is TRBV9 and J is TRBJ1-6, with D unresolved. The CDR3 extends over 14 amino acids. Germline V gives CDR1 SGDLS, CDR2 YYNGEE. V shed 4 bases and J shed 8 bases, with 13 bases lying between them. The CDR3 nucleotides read TGTGCCAGCAGCTTACGACCCGGGGATTCACCCCTCCACTTT. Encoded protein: CASSLRPGDSPLHF.

The DNA of the CDR3 is TGTGCCATCAGTGACCCGGGACTAGCGGGAGGGCCAAGGGCCGGGGAGCTGTTTTTT. Its translation is CAISDPGLAGGPRAGELFF. The chain has TRBV10-3 and TRBJ2-2; TRBD2 matches at 16 bases. Per germline, CDR1 ENHRY and CDR2 SYGVKD. Unmatched junction bases numbered 10, after V lost 3 bases and J lost 6 bases. The CDR3 totals 19 residues.

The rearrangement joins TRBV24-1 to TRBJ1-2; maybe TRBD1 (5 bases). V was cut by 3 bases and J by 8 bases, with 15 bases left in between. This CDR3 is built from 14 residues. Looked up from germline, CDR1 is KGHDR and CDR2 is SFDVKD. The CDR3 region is CATSDDGTEGGYTF. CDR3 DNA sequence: TGTGCCACCAGTGATGATGGGACGGAAGGCGGCTACACCTTC.

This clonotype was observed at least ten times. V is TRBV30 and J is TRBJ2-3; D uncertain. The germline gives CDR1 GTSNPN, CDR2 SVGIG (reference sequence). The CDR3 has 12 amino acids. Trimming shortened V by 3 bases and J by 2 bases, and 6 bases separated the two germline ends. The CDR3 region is CAWRWNTDTQYF. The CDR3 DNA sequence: TGTGCCTGGAGATGGAACACAGATACGCAGTATTTT.

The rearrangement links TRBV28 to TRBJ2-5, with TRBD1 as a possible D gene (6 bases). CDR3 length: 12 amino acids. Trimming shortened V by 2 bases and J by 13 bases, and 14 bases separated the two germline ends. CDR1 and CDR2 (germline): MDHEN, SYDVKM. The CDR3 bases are TGTGCCAGCAGTTTACCTACAGGGTCACGGTACTTC. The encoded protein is CASSLPTGSRYF.

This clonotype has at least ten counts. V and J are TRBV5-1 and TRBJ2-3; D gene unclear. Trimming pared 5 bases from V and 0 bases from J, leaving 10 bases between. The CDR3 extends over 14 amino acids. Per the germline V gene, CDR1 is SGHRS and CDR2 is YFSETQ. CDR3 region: CASRSRGSTDTQYF. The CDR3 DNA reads TGCGCCAGCAGGTCTCGAGGAAGCACAGATACGCAGTATTTT.

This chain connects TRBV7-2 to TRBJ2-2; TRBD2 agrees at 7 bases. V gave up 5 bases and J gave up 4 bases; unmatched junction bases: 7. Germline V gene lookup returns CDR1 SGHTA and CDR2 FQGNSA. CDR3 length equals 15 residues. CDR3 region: CASSPGLVRTGELFF. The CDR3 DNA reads TGTGCCAGCAGCCCAGGACTAGTTCGCACCGGGGAGCTGTTTTTT.

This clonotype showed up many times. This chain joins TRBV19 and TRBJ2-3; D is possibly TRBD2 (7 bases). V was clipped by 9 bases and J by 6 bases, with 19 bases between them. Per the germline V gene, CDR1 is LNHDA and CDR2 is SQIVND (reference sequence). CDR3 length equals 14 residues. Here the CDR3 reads CASSLGGGVDTQYF. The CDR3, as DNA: TGTGCCAGCAGCTTAGGGGGGGGAGTGGATACGCAGTATTTT.

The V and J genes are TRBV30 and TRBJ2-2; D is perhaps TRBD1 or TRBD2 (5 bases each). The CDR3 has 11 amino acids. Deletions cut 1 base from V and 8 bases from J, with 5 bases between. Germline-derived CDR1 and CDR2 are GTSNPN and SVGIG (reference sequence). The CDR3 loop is CAWSGGGELFF. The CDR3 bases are TGTGCCTGGAGTGGGGGGGGGGAGCTGTTTTTT.

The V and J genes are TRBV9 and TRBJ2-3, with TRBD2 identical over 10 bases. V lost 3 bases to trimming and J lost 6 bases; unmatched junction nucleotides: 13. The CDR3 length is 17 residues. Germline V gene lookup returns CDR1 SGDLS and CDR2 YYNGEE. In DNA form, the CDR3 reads TGTGCCAGCAGCGCAGGTAGCGGGAGGCCGGGTGAGGATACGCAGTATTTT. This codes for CASSAGSGRPGEDTQYF.

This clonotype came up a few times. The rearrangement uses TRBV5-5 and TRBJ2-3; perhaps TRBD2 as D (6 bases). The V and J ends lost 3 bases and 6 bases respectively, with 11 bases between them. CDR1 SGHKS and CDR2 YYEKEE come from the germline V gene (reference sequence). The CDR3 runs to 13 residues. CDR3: CASSWRVGDTQYF. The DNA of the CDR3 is TGTGCCAGCAGCTGGAGGGTTGGGGATACGCAGTATTTT.

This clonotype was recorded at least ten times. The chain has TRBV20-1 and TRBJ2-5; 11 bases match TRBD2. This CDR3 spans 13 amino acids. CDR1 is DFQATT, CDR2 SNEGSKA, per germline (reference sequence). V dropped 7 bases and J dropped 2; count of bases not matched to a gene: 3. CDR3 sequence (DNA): TGCAGTGTAGCGGGAGGGCGGCAAGAGACCCAGTACTTC. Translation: CSVAGGRQETQYF.

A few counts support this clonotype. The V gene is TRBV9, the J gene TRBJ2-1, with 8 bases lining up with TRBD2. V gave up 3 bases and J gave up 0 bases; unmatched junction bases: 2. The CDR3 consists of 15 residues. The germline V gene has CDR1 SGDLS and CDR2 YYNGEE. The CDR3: CASSASGFSYNEQFF. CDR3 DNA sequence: TGTGCCAGCAGCGCTAGCGGGTTCTCCTACAATGAGCAGTTCTTC.

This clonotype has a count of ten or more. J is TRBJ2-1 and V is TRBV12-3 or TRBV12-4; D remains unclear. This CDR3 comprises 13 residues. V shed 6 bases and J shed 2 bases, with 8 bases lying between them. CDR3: CASSPYAYNEQFF. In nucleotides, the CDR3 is TGTGCCAGCAGCCCGTACGCCTACAATGAGCAGTTCTTC.

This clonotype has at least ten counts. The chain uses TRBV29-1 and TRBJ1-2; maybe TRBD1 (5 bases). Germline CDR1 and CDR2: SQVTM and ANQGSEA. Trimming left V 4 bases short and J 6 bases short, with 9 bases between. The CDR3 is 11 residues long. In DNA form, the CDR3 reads TGCAGCGTTGTTCCGGGGCATGGCTACACCTTC. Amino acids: CSVVPGHGYTF.

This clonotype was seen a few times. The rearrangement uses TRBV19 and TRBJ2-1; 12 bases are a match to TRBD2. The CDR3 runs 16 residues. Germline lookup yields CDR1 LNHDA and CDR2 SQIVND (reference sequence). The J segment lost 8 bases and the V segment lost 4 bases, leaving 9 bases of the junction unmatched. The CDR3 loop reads CASSKEGLAGRDEQFF. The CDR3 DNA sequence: TGTGCCAGTAGTAAGGAAGGACTAGCGGGAAGGGATGAGCAGTTCTTC.